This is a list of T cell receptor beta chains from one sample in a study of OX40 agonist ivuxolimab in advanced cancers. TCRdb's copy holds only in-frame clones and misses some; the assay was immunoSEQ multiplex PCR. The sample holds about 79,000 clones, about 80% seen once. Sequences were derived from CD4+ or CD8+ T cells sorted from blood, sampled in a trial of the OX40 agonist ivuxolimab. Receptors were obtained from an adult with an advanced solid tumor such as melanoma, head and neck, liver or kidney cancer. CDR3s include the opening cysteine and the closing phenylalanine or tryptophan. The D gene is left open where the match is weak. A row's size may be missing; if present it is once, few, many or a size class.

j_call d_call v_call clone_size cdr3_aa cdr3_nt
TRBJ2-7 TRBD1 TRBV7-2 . CASSTVDRAEQYF TGTGCCAGCAGTACCGTGGACAGGGCCGAGCAGTACTTC
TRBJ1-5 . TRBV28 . CASSDLRPQHF TGTGCCAGCAGCGATTTGAGGCCCCAGCATTTT
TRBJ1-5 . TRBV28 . CASHGQNQPQHF TGTGCCAGCCACGGGCAGAATCAGCCCCAGCATTTT
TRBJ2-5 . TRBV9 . CASSVAQGRETQYF TGTGCCAGCAGCGTAGCACAGGGTAGGGAGACCCAGTACTTC
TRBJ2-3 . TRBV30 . CAWSLPGLRRDTQYF TGTGCCTGGAGCTTACCCGGACTCCGACGAGATACGCAGTATTTT
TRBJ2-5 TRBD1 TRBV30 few CAWSGGTEETQYF TGTGCCTGGAGTGGAGGGACAGAAGAGACCCAGTACTTC
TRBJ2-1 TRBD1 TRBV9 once CASSPGQGSYNEQFF TGTGCCAGCAGCCCCGGACAGGGATCCTACAATGAGCAGTTCTTC
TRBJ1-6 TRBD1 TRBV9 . CASSGSSGQGKNSPLHF TGTGCCAGCAGCGGCAGCTCTGGACAGGGGAAGAATTCACCCCTCCACTTT
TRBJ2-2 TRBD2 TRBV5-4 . CASSSGTSGTGELFF TGTGCCAGCAGCTCAGGGACTAGCGGAACCGGGGAGCTGTTTTTT
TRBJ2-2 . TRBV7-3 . CASSPTRGTGELFF TGTGCCAGCAGCCCAACCCGGGGGACCGGGGAGCTGTTTTTT
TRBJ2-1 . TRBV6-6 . CASSYSGTNNEQFF TGTGCCAGCAGTTACTCCGGGACGAACAATGAGCAGTTCTTC
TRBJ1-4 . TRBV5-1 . CASSLGYGATNEKLFF TGCGCCAGCAGCTTGGGGTACGGCGCAACTAATGAAAAACTGTTTTTT
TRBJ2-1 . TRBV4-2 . CASSQDWTNEQFF TGTGCCAGCAGCCAAGATTGGACCAATGAGCAGTTCTTC
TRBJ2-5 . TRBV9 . CASSVGGSQETQYF TGTGCCAGCAGCGTAGGAGGGTCCCAAGAGACCCAGTACTTC
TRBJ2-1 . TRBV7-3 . CASSPRQVDNEQFF TGTGCCAGCAGCCCCAGACAGGTCGACAATGAGCAGTTCTTC
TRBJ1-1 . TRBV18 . CASSPLSLNTEAFF TGTGCCAGCTCACCACTATCACTGAACACTGAAGCTTTCTTT
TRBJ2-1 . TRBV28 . CASSFGGALGNEQFF TGTGCCAGCAGTTTTGGGGGGGCGCTGGGCAATGAGCAGTTCTTC
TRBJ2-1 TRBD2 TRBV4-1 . CASSHPGGGPTQQFF TGCGCCAGCAGCCACCCGGGGGGGGGCCCTACTCAGCAGTTCTTC
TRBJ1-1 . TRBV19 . CASSIPTQTGTEAFF TGTGCCAGTAGTATACCGACACAAACAGGCACTGAAGCTTTCTTT
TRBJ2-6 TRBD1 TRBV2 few CASSGDRRGANVLTF TGTGCCAGCAGCGGGGACAGGAGGGGGGCCAACGTCCTGACTTTC
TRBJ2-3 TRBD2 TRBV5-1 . CASSFFASGRGGATTDTQYF TGCGCCAGCAGCTTTTTCGCTAGCGGGAGGGGAGGGGCCACCACAGATACGCAGTATTTT
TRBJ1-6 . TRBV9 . CASSVEQGDSPLHF TGTGCCAGCAGCGTAGAACAGGGTGATTCACCCCTCCACTTT
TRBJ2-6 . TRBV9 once CASSVGNSGANVLTF TGTGCCAGCAGCGTAGGAAACTCTGGGGCCAACGTCCTGACTTTC
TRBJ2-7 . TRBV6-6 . CASSYSASAAYEQYF TGTGCCAGCAGTTACTCGGCTAGCGCCGCCTACGAGCAGTACTTC
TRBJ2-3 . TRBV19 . CASSVTATDTQYF TGTGCCAGTAGTGTGACAGCCACAGATACGCAGTATTTT
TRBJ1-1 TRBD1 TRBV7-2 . CASSLQGQPIDTEAFF TGTGCCAGCAGCTTACAGGGACAGCCTATTGACACTGAAGCTTTCTTT
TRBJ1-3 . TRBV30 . CAWSVRGASSGNTIYF TGTGCCTGGAGTGTACGTGGGGCAAGCTCTGGAAACACCATATATTTT
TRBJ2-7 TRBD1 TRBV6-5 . CASSPPGGHRQYF TGTGCCAGCAGTCCGCCAGGGGGTCACCGGCAGTACTTC
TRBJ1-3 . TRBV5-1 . CASSLGQLKNTIYF TGCGCCAGCAGCTTGGGCCAGCTTAAAAACACCATATATTTT